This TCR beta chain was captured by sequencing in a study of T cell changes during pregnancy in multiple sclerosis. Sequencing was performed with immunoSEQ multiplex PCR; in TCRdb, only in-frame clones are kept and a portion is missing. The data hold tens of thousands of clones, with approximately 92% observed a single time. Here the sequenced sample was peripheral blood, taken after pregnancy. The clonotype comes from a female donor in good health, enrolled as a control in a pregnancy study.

CDR3 residues: CASSFPSGNNEQFF. CDR3 coding DNA: TGTGCCAGCAGTTTTCCTAGCGGGAACAATGAGCAGTTCTTC. The chain has TRBV6-6 and TRBJ2-1; 9 bases map to TRBD2. V lost 4 bases and J lost 5; bases outside the gene matches: 3. CDR3 size: 14 residues. CDR1 is MNHNY and CDR2 is SVGAGI in the germline V gene (reference sequence).